This T cell receptor (beta chain) was identified during a study of post-analysis software for immune sequencing data. The library was made from cDNA and included unique molecular identifiers. TCRdb recomputed calls from the PCR reads with MiXCR, one row per CDR3 protein. The sample lists 750,000 to 950,000 distinct CDR3 sequences; 53% were seen once. This CDR3 contains 15 residues. Germline values: CDR1 SGHRS, CDR2 YFSETQ. Trimming took off 0 bases at V and 2 bases at J, with 9 bases between the two ends. Study results and caveats: The normalized Chao1 diversity of multiple sclerosis patients was significantly lower than that of controls. Relative to controls, patients had roughly five TRBV segments at higher frequency, with TRBV5-6, TRBV5-1 and TRBV20-1 among these.

Points on this clonotype: The antigen remains undetermined.

The receptor was derived from a girl aged 10 to 17 with multiple sclerosis. The V gene is TRBV5-1, the J gene TRBJ1-5; the D is unclear. Sequencing was carried out using blood. The CDR3 is CASSLGDSGNQPQHF. Here the CDR3 DNA reads TGCGCCAGCAGCTTGGGGGATAGCGGCAATCAGCCCCAGCATTTT.